What follows are 14 T cell receptor beta chains derived from one specimen sequenced in a study of molecular identifiers for immune sequencing clone quantification. TCRdb re-called the PCR reads with MiXCR, one entry per CDR3 protein. Of approximately 590,000 distinct CDR3 sequences in the sample, 25% were seen once. Sequencing was carried out using naive CD8+ T cells from blood, with Jurkat cell RNA spiked in. The subset is: FACS-sorted CD8+CD4-CCR7+CD45RA+ naive T cells. These receptors all come from a human donor in good health. Some libraries in this study had Jurkat cell RNA spiked in.

Notes on this clonotype: A read error may account for a junction end that differs from germline. The rearrangement links TRBV5-1 to TRBJ1-4; 7 bases map to TRBD1. From germline, CDR1 is SGHRS and CDR2 YFSETQ. The CDR3 is 15 residues long. DNA for the CDR3: TGCACCAGCAGCCCAGACAGGGAGACTAATGAAAAACTGTTTTTT. Protein: CTSSPDRETNEKLFF.

The chain carries TRBV20-1 and TRBJ2-3; either TRBD1 or TRBD2 may fit D (5 bases each). This CDR3 is built from 16 residues. The V end lost 1 base, the J end lost 1 base, and 15 bases lay between the germline ends. Germline V gives CDR1 DFQATT, CDR2 SNEGSKA (reference sequence). CDR3 residues: CSARVRDGKRTDTQYF. DNA for the CDR3: TGCAGTGCTAGAGTCCGGGACGGAAAACGCACAGATACGCAGTATTTT.

Points on this clonotype: This may stem from a read error, because a much larger clone lies one nucleotide away. The gene calls are TRBV27 and TRBJ1-1; TRBD1 aligns across 10 bases. The length of the CDR3 is 15 residues. Germline lookup yields CDR1 MNHEY and CDR2 SMNVEV (reference sequence). The CDR3 sequence: CASRPPPGTGDEAVF. The CDR3 DNA sequence: TGTGCCAGCAGACCCCCCCCCGGGACAGGGGATGAAGCTGTCTTT.

V gene TRBV2 combines with J gene TRBJ2-5; TRBD2 aligns across 8 bases. This CDR3 has 16 residues. After removal of 7 bases from V and 5 bases from J, the junction contained 15 bases not matched to a gene. Germline V gene sequence: CDR1 SNHLY, CDR2 FYNNEI. CDR3 protein: CASKTLIATGGETQYF. CDR3 coding DNA: TGTGCCAGCAAGACCCTTATCGCAACGGGAGGGGAGACCCAGTACTTC.

This clonotype was recorded many times. Here the CDR3 reads CASSLWGQGTTEAFF. DNA for the CDR3: TGTGCCAGCAGTTTATGGGGACAGGGCACCACTGAAGCTTTCTTT. The rearrangement uses TRBV27 and TRBJ1-1; TRBD1 agrees at 9 bases. CDR1 and CDR2 from the germline V gene are MNHEY and SMNVEV (reference sequence). The CDR3 spans 15 residues. Trimming took 1 base from V and 4 from J; bases not matched to a gene: 4.

There are many counts of this clonotype. The J gene is TRBJ1-5, the V gene TRBV12-3 or TRBV12-4; no reliable D call. Trimming cost V 6 bases and J 3 bases, with 12 bases left between them. The CDR3 covers 14 residues. The CDR3 reads CASSLGRVNQPQHF. The CDR3 DNA is TGTGCCAGCAGCCTAGGACGGGTCAATCAGCCCCAGCATTTT.

The rearrangement uses TRBV3-1 and TRBJ1-2; D is unclear. From germline, CDR1 is LGHDT and CDR2 YNNKEL (reference sequence). The V end was cut by 0 bases, the J end by 5 bases, with 16 bases between. The CDR3 runs 16 residues. CDR3 DNA: TGTGCCAGCAGCCAAGACACATCCTCATATCGATATGGCTACACCTTC. Translation gives CASSQDTSSYRYGYTF.

As concerns this clonotype: A far larger clone lies a single base away; this is likely a read error. The chain employs TRBV5-4 and TRBJ2-7; the match to TRBD1 covers 8 bases. In germline, CDR1 is SGHNT, CDR2 YYREEE (reference sequence). CDR3 size: 13 residues. As DNA, the CDR3 is TGTGCCAGCAGCTTTCAGGGGGCCTACGGGCAGTACTTC. Encoded protein: CASSFQGAYGQYF.

This chain connects TRBV27 to TRBJ2-3; tentative D call: TRBD1 (7 bases). The CDR3 is 15 amino acids. Trimming stripped 7 bases from V and 1 base from J, with 15 bases between. The germline V gene has CDR1 MNHEY and CDR2 SMNVEV (reference sequence). CDR3 nucleotides: TGTGCCAGCACCAACACAGGGGAGGGCACAGATACGCAGTATTTT. This codes for CASTNTGEGTDTQYF.

This clonotype was seen only a few times. The rearrangement joins TRBV5-4 to TRBJ2-7; TRBD2 might be the D (6 bases). The V end lost 4 bases, the J end lost 2 bases, and 16 bases lay between the germline ends. The CDR3 consists of 15 residues. The germline V gene has CDR1 SGHNT and CDR2 YYREEE (reference sequence). The chain's CDR3 is CASSPGVGGAYEQYF. CDR3 coding DNA: TGTGCCAGCAGCCCAGGAGTCGGAGGGGCCTACGAGCAGTACTTC. The entire variable domain, with the rest obtained from reference TRBV5-4 and TRBJ2-7, is as follows: ETGVTQSPTHLIKTRGQQVTLRCSSQSGHNTVSWYQQALGQGPQFIFQYYREEENGRGNFPPRFSGLQFPNYSSELNVNALELDDSALYLCASSPGVGGAYEQYFGPGTRLTVT.

A few counts support this clonotype. V and J are TRBV30 and TRBJ1-5; the D gene is possibly TRBD1 (5 bases). The CDR3 totals 15 residues. Germline V lookup: CDR1 GTSNPN, CDR2 SVGIG (reference sequence). V was shortened by 2 bases and J by 0 bases, with 11 bases between the two germline ends. In nucleotides, the CDR3 is TGTGCCTGGAGTCCGGGGCGGCATAGCAATCAGCCCCAGCATTTT. Its protein is CAWSPGRHSNQPQHF.

This clonotype was picked up many times. The V and J genes are TRBV7-9 and TRBJ2-3, with 7 bases aligning to TRBD1. V gave up 5 bases and J gave up 4 bases; unmatched junction bases: 12. This CDR3 contains 16 residues. CDR1 and CDR2 from the germline V gene are SEHNR and FQNEAQ (reference sequence). The CDR3 nucleotides read TGTGCCAGCAGCCCCAAAGACAGGGTATGGCCAGATACGCAGTATTTT. Protein: CASSPKDRVWPDTQYF.

The V call is TRBV7-7, the J call TRBJ2-2, with a tentative D call TRBD2 (6 bases). Trimming cost V 1 base and J 0 bases, with 15 bases left between them. The CDR3 covers 18 residues. Germline loops: CDR1 SSHAT, CDR2 FNYEAQ (reference sequence). In nucleotides, the CDR3 is TGTGCCAGCAGCTTAGATCCGGGGACTTACGCGAACACCGGGGAGCTGTTTTTT. Its protein product is CASSLDPGTYANTGELFF. The full variable domain, its missing parts supplied by reference TRBV7-7 and TRBJ2-2, is GAGVSQSPRYKVTKRGQDVTLRCDPISSHATLYWYQQALGQGPEFLTYFNYEAQPDKSGLPSDRFSAERPEGSISTLTIQRTEQRDSAMYRCASSLDPGTYANTGELFFGEGSRLTVL.

With respect to this clonotype: Just one base apart from a much larger clone, this may be a read error. The rearrangement links TRBV4-1 to TRBJ2-5; 7 bases match TRBD2. Germline trimming cut 3 bases from V and 6 bases from J; bases unmatched to any gene: 16. There are 17 residues in the CDR3. Germline values: CDR1 MGHRA, CDR2 YSYEKL. CDR3 amino acids: CASSHSEASGAGKTQYF. As DNA, the CDR3 is TGCGCCAGCAGCCACAGCGAGGCGAGCGGGGCTGGAAAGACCCAGTACTTC.